The 23 T cell receptor beta chains given below trace back to one sample, sequenced in a study of T cells in tuberculosis. Some clones are missing from TCRdb's copy, which holds only in-frame ones; the method was immunoSEQ multiplex PCR. The sample lists some 40,000 clones; 95% were seen once. Sequencing was carried out using PBMCs. These receptors were taken from a donor between 10 and 35 years old with latent tuberculosis or without tuberculosis infection.

The chain combines TRBV29-1 with TRBJ2-1; D might be TRBD2 (5 bases). The CDR3 runs 13 residues. Germline V gene data show CDR1 as SQVTM and CDR2 as ANQGSEA. V was cut by 1 base and J by 5 bases, with 9 bases left in between. CDR3 coding DNA: TGCAGCGTTGAAGCACTACTAGACAATGAGCAGTTCTTC. It is translated as CSVEALLDNEQFF.

As DNA, the CDR3 is TGTGCCAGCAGCTCTGCGGGAGTTGAAGCTTTCTTT. This codes for CASSSAGVEAFF. This chain links TRBV11-2 with TRBJ1-1, with D hard to call. Trimming pared 4 bases from V and 7 bases from J, leaving 10 bases between. Germline V gene data show CDR1 as SGHAT and CDR2 as FQNNGV. The CDR3 loop spans 12 amino acids.

The chain uses TRBV27 and TRBJ1-1; unclear D gene. Germline V gene sequence: CDR1 MNHEY, CDR2 SMNVEV (reference sequence). The CDR3 sequence is 14 residues long. The germline V and J ends were trimmed by 2 bases and 1 base, with 8 bases remaining between them. CDR3 nucleotide sequence: TGTGCCAGCAGTTTAGCAACAGCGAACACTGAAGCTTTCTTT. Protein sequence: CASSLATANTEAFF.

V gene TRBV27 combines with J gene TRBJ2-7; D is perhaps TRBD1 (6 bases). The CDR3 is 15 residues long. Per the germline V gene, CDR1 is MNHEY and CDR2 is SMNVEV (reference sequence). With 8 bases removed from V and 2 bases from J, the gap between germline ends came to 19 bases. DNA for the CDR3: TGTGCCAGCGGCCACAGGGTTTGGGTACCCTACGAGCAGTACTTC. This translates into CASGHRVWVPYEQYF.

This chain uses TRBV14 with TRBJ1-2, with no clear D. Germline V gene data show CDR1 as SGHDN and CDR2 as FVKESK. Trimming removed 2 bases at V and 4 bases at J, with 14 bases between. The CDR3 contains 15 residues. In DNA, the CDR3 is TGTGCCAGCAGCCAACTCAAACGGGGAATCTATGGCTACACCTTC. Residues: CASSQLKRGIYGYTF.

The chain links TRBV7-2 to TRBJ1-2; perhaps TRBD1 as D (6 bases). CDR1 is SGHTA and CDR2 is FQGNSA in the germline V gene. Deletions cut 5 bases from V and 8 bases from J, with 21 bases between. This CDR3 contains 15 residues. This chain's CDR3 is CASSPIDRGAYGYTF. In DNA form, the CDR3 reads TGTGCCAGCAGCCCTATCGACCGGGGGGCCTACGGCTACACCTTC.

The table lists this clone with a count of one. The chain uses TRBV9 and TRBJ2-1; 15 bases are a match to TRBD2. Germline values: CDR1 SGDLS, CDR2 YYNGEE. The CDR3 spans 15 residues. V lost 5 bases and J lost 4; bases outside the gene matches: 1. The CDR3 sequence: CASSGTSGGYNEQFF. DNA of the CDR3: TGTGCCAGCAGTGGGACTAGCGGGGGGTACAATGAGCAGTTCTTC.

This clone occurred a few times. V is TRBV4-3 and J is TRBJ1-3; 7 positions agree with TRBD1. CDR1 LGHNA and CDR2 YSLEER come from the germline V gene. The ends lost 0 bases at V and 4 bases at J; junction bases unmatched: 12. This CDR3 region has 18 residues. CDR3 residues: CASSQDTSGGMAGNTIYF. The CDR3 DNA reads as TGCGCCAGCAGCCAAGATACGTCAGGGGGAATGGCGGGAAACACCATATATTTT.

This chain connects TRBV4-3 to TRBJ2-2; TRBD1 matches at 9 bases. The CDR3 sequence is 18 residues long. Per germline, CDR1 LGHNA and CDR2 YSLEER. V shed 0 bases, J shed 1 base, and the junction held 6 bases outside the gene matches. The CDR3 is CASSQDPGQGQNTGELFF. The DNA of the CDR3 is TGCGCCAGCAGCCAAGATCCAGGACAGGGGCAGAACACCGGGGAGCTGTTTTTT.

The rearrangement links TRBV2 to TRBJ1-1, with D tentatively TRBD1 (6 bases). The CDR3 is 15 amino acids. CDR1 and CDR2 (germline): SNHLY, FYNNEI. Trimming cost V 6 bases and J 4 bases, with 18 bases left between them. The CDR3 nucleotides read TGTGCCAGCAGATCACAGGGAACTGGGGGCACTGAAGCTTTCTTT. This codes for CASRSQGTGGTEAFF.

The chain links TRBV7-9 to TRBJ1-2; maybe TRBD1 (5 bases). V dropped 5 bases and J dropped 7 bases, with 11 bases sitting between them. CDR1 SEHNR and CDR2 FQNEAQ come from the germline V gene (reference sequence). This CDR3 contains 12 residues. CDR3 in DNA: TGTGCCAGCAGCGGTAGCAGGGTTGGCTACACCTTC. Translated, it gives CASSGSRVGYTF.

This clone was recorded once. This sequence joins TRBV10-3 and TRBJ1-4; a possible D gene is TRBD1 (5 bases). This CDR3 contains 13 residues. The germline CDR1 and CDR2 sequences are ENHRY and SYGVKD. The V gene lost 10 bases and the J gene lost 0 bases, with 9 bases spanning the gap. CDR3 nucleotides: TGTGCCAGCCGGGACTCAACTAATGAAAAACTGTTTTTT. Its protein is CASRDSTNEKLFF.

V and J are TRBV30 and TRBJ1-3, with TRBD1 as a possible D gene (5 bases). The germline CDR1 and CDR2 sequences are GTSNPN and SVGIG (reference sequence). Between the trimmed V and J ends, which lost 5 bases and 0 bases, there was a span of 11 bases. This CDR3 spans 14 amino acids. The CDR3 nucleotides are TGTGCCTGGGACCAGGGAAACTCTGGAAACACCATATATTTT. Translating it yields CAWDQGNSGNTIYF.

The chain joins TRBV7-9 to TRBJ1-5; D is uncertain. The CDR3 is 14 amino acids. Trimming stripped 5 bases from V and 2 bases from J, with 10 bases between. Germline V gives CDR1 SEHNR, CDR2 FQNEAQ (reference sequence). The CDR3 spells CASSPAGGNQPQHF. As DNA, the CDR3 is TGTGCCAGCAGCCCCGCTGGAGGCAATCAGCCCCAGCATTTT. The full variable domain, its missing parts supplied by reference TRBV7-9 and TRBJ1-5, is DTGVSQNPRHKITKRGQNVTFRCDPISEHNRLYWYRQTLGQGPEFLTYFQNEAQLEKSRLLSDRFSAERPKGSFSTLEIQRTEQGDSAMYLCASSPAGGNQPQHFGDGTRLSIL.

The chain employs TRBV7-9 and TRBJ2-7; D is perhaps TRBD1 (5 bases). The CDR3 runs to 15 residues. The germline CDR1 and CDR2 sequences are SEHNR and FQNEAQ (reference sequence). V lost 5 bases and J 2 bases, leaving 16 bases between the germline ends. As DNA, the CDR3 is TGTGCCAGCAGCGGCGGACATCCATATACCTACGAGCAGTACTTC. As protein: CASSGGHPYTYEQYF.

In the case of this clone: At one end, the junction sequence differs from germline, possibly due to a read error. This chain joins TRBV7-2 and TRBJ2-5, with TRBD2 matching over 7 bases. This CDR3 is built from 17 residues. Germline CDR1 is SGHTA and CDR2 is FQGNSA. CDR3 sequence reads: CASSVAQALAEQETQYF. CDR3 sequence (DNA): TGTGCCAGCAGCGTAGCCCAGGCTCTAGCGGAACAAGAGACCCAGTACTTC.

V usage is TRBV19 and J usage is TRBJ1-1; TRBD1 matches 7 bases. The CDR3 contains 15 residues. Unmatched junction bases numbered 12, after V lost 10 bases and J lost 1 base. Germline CDR1 reads LNHDA; CDR2 reads SQIVND (reference sequence). This CDR3 is CATTPGTASNTEAFF. CDR3 DNA sequence: TGTGCCACTACCCCCGGGACAGCCTCGAACACTGAAGCTTTCTTT.

The chain joins TRBV19 to TRBJ2-2; D perhaps matches TRBD2 (6 bases). The CDR3 has 16 amino acids. The germline V gene encodes CDR1 LNHDA and CDR2 SQIVND (reference sequence). The V end was cut by 9 bases, the J end by 0 bases, with 17 bases between. The CDR3 region is CASLKVTGANTGELFF. CDR3 nucleotide sequence: TGTGCCAGCCTCAAAGTTACGGGGGCGAACACCGGGGAGCTGTTTTTT.

The chain is built from TRBV19 and TRBJ2-7, with unresolved D. CDR3 length equals 14 residues. Germline assignment: CDR1 LNHDA and CDR2 SQIVND (reference sequence). The germline V and J ends were trimmed by 1 base and 0 bases, with 7 bases remaining between them. As DNA, the CDR3 is TGTGCCAGTAGTATAGCTTGGAGCTCCTACGAGCAGTACTTC. Encoded protein: CASSIAWSSYEQYF.

The chain joins TRBV30 to TRBJ1-1; 12 bases align to TRBD1. Germline lookup yields CDR1 GTSNPN and CDR2 SVGIG (reference sequence). This CDR3 is 14 amino acids long. V lost 4 bases and J lost 7; bases outside the gene matches: 7. CDR3 residues: CAWKRDRGRGEAFF. The CDR3 bases are TGTGCCTGGAAACGGGACAGGGGGCGTGGTGAAGCTTTCTTT.

The chain recombines TRBV18 with TRBJ2-3, with 12 nucleotides matching TRBD2. CDR1 is KGHSH, CDR2 LQKENI, per germline. Trimming took 0 bases from V and 1 from J; bases not matched to a gene: 8. The CDR3 runs to 19 residues. This CDR3 is CASSPPVSSGGARTDTQYF. The CDR3 DNA is TGTGCCAGCTCACCACCGGTCTCTAGCGGGGGGGCGCGCACAGATACGCAGTATTTT.

This sequence joins TRBV5-1 and TRBJ2-3; 11 positions agree with TRBD2. This CDR3 is built from 16 residues. The V gene's germline CDR1 is SGHRS and CDR2 YFSETQ. V trimming: 4 bases; J trimming: 3 bases; junction bases outside the gene matches: 7. The CDR3 DNA is TGCGCCAGCAGCCCCTTCCGACTAGCGGGGACAGATACGCAGTATTTT. It codes for CASSPFRLAGTDTQYF.

The chain links TRBV28 to TRBJ1-2, with TRBD1 matching 8 bases. Germline V gives CDR1 MDHEN, CDR2 SYDVKM. V was clipped by 4 bases and J by 5 bases; unmatched bases: 6. The CDR3 extends over 14 amino acids. In DNA form, the CDR3 reads TGTGCCAGCAGTTCTTTTGGACAGGGATATGGCTACACCTTC. Translating it yields CASSSFGQGYGYTF.